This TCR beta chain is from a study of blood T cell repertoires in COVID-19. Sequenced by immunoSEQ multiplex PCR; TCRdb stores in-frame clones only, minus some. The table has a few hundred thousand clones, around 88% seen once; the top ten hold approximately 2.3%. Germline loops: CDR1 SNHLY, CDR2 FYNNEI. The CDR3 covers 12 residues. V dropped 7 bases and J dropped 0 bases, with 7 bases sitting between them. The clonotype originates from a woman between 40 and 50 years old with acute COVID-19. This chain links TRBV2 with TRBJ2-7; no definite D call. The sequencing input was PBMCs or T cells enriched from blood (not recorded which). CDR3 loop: CASKRDSYEQYV. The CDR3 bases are TGTGCCAGCAAGAGAGACTCCTACGAGCAGTACGTC.